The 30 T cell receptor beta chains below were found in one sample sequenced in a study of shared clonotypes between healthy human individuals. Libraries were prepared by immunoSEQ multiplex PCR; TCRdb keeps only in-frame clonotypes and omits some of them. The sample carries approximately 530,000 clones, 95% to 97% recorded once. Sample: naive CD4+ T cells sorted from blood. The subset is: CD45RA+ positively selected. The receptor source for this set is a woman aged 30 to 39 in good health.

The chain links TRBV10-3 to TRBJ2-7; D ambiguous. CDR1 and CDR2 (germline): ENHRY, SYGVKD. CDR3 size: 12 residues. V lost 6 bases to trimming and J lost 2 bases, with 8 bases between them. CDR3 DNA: TGTGCCATCAGCCCCGGCCCCTACGAGCAGTACTTC. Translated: CAISPGPYEQYF.

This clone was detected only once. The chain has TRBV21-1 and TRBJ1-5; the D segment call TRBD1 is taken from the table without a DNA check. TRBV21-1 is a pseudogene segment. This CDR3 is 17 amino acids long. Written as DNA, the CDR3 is TGTGCCAGCAGCAGGCTCCAGGGGGTTTTGGGCAATCAGCCCCAGCATTTT. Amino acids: CASSRLQGVLGNQPQHF.

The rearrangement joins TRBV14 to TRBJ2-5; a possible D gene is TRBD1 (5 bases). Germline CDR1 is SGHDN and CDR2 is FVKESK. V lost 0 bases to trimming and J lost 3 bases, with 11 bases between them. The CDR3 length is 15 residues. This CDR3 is CASSQDSTREETQYF. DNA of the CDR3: TGTGCCAGCAGCCAAGACAGTACCAGGGAAGAGACCCAGTACTTC.

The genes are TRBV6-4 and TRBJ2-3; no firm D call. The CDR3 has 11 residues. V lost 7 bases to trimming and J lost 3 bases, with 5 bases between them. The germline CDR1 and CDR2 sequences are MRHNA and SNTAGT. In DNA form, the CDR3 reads TGTGCCAGCATTCGGACAGATACGCAGTATTTT. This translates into CASIRTDTQYF.

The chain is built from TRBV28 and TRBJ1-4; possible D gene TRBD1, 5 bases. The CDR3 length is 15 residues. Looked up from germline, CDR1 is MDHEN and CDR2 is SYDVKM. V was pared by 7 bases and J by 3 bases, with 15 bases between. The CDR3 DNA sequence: TGTGCCAGCACCCCGGCAACAGGACCTAATGAAAAACTGTTTTTT. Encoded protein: CASTPATGPNEKLFF. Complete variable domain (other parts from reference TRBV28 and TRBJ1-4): DVKVTQSSRYLVKRTGEKVFLECVQDMDHENMFWYRQDPGLGLRLIYFSYDVKMKEKGDIPEGYSVSREKKERFSLILESASTNQTSMYLCASTPATGPNEKLFFGSGTQLSVL.

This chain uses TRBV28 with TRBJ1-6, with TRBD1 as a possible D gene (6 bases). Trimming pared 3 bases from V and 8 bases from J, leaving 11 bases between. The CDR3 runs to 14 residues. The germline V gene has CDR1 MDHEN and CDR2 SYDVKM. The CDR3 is CASSLGGFDSPLHF. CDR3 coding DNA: TGTGCCAGCAGTTTGGGGGGCTTCGATTCACCCCTCCACTTT.

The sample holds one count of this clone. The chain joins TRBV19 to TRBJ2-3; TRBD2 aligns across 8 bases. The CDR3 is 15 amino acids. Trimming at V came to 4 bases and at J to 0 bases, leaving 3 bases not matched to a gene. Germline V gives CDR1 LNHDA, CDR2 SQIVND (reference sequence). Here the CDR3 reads CASSKRELSTDTQYF. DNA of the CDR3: TGTGCCAGTAGTAAGCGGGAGTTGAGCACAGATACGCAGTATTTT.

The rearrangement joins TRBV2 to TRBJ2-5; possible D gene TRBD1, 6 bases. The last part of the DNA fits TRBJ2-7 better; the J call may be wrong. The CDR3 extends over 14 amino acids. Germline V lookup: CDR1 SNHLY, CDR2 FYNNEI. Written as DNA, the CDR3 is TGTGCCAGCAGTGAGTTACAGGGATTCTACGAGCAGTACTTC. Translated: CASSELQGFYEQYF.

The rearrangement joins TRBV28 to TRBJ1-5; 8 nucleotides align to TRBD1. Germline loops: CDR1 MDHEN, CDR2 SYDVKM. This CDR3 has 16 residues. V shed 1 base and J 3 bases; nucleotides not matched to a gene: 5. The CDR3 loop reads CASSLYRTGFNQPQHF. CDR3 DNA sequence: TGTGCCAGCAGTTTATATAGGACAGGGTTCAATCAGCCCCAGCATTTT.

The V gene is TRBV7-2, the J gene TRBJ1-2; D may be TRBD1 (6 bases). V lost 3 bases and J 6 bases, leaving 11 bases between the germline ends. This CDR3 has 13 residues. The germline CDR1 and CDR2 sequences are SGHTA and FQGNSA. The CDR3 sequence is CASSLTGLDGYTF. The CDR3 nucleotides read TGTGCCAGCAGCTTGACAGGACTGGATGGCTACACCTTC.

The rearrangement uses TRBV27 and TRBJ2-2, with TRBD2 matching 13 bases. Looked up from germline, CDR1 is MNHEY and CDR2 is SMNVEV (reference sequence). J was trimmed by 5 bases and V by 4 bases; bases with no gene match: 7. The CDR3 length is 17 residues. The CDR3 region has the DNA TGTGCCAGCAGTTCCCCGGGACTAGCGGGACGGACCGGGGAGCTGTTTTTT. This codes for CASSSPGLAGRTGELFF.

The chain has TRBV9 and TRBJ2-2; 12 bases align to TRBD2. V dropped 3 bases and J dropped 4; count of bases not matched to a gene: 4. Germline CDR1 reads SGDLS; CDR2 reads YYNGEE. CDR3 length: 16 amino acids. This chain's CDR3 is CASSGLAGGFTGELFF. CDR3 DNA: TGTGCCAGCAGCGGCCTAGCGGGAGGGTTCACCGGGGAGCTGTTTTTT. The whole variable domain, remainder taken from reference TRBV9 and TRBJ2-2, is DSGVTQTPKHLITATGQRVTLRCSPRSGDLSVYWYQQSLDQGLQFLIQYYNGEERAKGNILERFSAQQFPDLHSELNLSSLELGDSALYFCASSGLAGGFTGELFFGEGSRLTVL.

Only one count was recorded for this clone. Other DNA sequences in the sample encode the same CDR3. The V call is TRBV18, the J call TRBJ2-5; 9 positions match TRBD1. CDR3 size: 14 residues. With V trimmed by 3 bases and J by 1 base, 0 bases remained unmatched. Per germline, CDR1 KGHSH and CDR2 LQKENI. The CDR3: CASSPGQGQETQYF. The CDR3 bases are TGTGCCAGCTCACCGGGACAGGGCCAAGAGACCCAGTACTTC.

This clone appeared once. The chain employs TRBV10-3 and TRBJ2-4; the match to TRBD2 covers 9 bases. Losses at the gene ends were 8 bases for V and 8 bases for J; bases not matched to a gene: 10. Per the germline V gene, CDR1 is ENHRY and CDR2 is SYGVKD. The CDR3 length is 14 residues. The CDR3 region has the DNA TGTGCCATCGCTTTAGCGGGAGCTGAGGACATTCAGTACTTC. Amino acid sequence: CAIALAGAEDIQYF.

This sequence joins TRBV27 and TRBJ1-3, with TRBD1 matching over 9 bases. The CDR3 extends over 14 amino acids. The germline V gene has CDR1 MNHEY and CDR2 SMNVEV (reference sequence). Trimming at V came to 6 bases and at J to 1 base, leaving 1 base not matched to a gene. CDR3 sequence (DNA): TGTGCCAGCAGGGGGACAGGGTCTGGAAACACCATATATTTT. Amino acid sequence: CASRGTGSGNTIYF.

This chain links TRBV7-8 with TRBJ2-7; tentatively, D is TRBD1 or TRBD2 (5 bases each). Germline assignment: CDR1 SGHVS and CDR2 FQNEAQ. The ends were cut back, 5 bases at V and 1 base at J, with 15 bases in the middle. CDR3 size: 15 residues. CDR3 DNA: TGTGCCAGCAGCCTAGGAAGGGGCGGGTCCTACGAGCAGTACTTC. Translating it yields CASSLGRGGSYEQYF.

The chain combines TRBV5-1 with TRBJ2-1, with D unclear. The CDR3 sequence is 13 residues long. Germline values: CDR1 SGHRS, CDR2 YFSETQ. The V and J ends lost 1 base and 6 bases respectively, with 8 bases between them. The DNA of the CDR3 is TGCGCCAGCAGCTTGCTGGGCGGCAATGAGCAGTTCTTC. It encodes CASSLLGGNEQFF. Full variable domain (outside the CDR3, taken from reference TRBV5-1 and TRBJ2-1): KAGVTQTPRYLIKTRGQQVTLSCSPISGHRSVSWYQQTPGQGLQFLFEYFSETQRNKGNFPGRFSGRQFSNSRSEMNVSTLELGDSALYLCASSLLGGNEQFFGPGTRLTVL.

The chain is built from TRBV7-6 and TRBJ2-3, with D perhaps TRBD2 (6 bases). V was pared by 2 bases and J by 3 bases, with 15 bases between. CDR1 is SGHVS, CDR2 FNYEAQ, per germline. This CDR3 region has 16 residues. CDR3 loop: CASSLMEGFKTDTQYF. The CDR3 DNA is TGTGCCAGCAGCTTAATGGAGGGATTTAAGACAGATACGCAGTATTTT.

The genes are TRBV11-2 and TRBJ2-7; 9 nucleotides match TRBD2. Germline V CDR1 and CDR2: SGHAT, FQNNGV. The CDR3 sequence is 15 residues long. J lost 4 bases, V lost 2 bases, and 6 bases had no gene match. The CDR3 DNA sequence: TGTGCCAGCAGCTTAAGGAGCGGGAGGACTTACGAGCAGTACTTC. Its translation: CASSLRSGRTYEQYF.

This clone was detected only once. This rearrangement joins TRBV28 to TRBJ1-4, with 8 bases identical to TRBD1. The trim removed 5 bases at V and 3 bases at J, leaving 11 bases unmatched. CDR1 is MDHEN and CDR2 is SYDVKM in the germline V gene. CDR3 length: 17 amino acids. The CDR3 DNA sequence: TGTGCCAGCAGTCTTAGACAGGGGATAGGATCTAATGAAAAACTGTTTTTT. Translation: CASSLRQGIGSNEKLFF.

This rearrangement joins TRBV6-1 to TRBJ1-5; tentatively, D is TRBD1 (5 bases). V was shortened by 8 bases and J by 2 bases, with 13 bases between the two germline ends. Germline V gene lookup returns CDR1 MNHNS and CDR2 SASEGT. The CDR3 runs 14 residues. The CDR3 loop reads CASVRGDGNQPQHF. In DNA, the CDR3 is TGTGCCAGCGTCCGGGGGGATGGCAATCAGCCCCAGCATTTT.

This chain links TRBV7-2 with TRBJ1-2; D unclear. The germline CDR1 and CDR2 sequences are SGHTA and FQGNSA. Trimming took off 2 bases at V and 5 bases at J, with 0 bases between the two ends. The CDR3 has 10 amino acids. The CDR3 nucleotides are TGTGCCAGCAGCTTATATGGCTACACCTTC. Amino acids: CASSLYGYTF.

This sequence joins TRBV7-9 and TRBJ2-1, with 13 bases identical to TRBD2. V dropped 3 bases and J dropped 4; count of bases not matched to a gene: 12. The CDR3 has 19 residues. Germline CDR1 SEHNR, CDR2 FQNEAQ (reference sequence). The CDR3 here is CASSFGRAGLAGAYNEQFF. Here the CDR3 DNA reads TGTGCCAGCAGCTTCGGGAGGGCCGGACTAGCGGGAGCGTACAATGAGCAGTTCTTC.

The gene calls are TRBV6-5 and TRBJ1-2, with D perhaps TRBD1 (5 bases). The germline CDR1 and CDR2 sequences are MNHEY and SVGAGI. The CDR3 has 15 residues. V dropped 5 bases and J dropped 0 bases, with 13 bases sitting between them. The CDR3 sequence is CASSIPGGANYGYTF. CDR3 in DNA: TGTGCCAGCAGTATCCCCGGGGGGGCTAACTATGGCTACACCTTC.

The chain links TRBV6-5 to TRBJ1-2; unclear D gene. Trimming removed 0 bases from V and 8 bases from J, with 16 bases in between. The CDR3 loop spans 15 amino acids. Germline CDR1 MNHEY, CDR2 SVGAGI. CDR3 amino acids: CASSYSGWALGGYTF. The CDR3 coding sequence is TGTGCCAGCAGTTACTCCGGCTGGGCGCTGGGGGGCTACACCTTC.

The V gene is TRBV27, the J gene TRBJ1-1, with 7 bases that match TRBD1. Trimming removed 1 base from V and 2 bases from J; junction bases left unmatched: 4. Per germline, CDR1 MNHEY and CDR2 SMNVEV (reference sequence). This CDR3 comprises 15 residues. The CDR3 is CASSLYGTENTEAFF. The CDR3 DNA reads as TGTGCCAGCAGTTTATACGGGACAGAAAACACTGAAGCTTTCTTT.

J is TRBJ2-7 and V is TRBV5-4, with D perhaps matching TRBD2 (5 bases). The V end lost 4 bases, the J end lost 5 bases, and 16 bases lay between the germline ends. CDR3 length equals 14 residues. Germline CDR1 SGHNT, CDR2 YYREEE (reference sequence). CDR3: CASSVKPGIDEQYF. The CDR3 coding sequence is TGTGCCAGCAGCGTAAAACCGGGGATAGACGAGCAGTACTTC. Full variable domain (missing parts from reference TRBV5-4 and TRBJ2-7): ETGVTQSPTHLIKTRGQQVTLRCSSQSGHNTVSWYQQALGQGPQFIFQYYREEENGRGNFPPRFSGLQFPNYSSELNVNALELDDSALYLCASSVKPGIDEQYFGPGTRLTVT.

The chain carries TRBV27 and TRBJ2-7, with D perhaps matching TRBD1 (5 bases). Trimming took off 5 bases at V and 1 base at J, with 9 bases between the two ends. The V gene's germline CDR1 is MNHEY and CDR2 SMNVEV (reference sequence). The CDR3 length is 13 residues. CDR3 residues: CASSRTRSYEQYF. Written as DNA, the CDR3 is TGTGCCAGCAGTCGGACAAGGTCCTACGAGCAGTACTTC.

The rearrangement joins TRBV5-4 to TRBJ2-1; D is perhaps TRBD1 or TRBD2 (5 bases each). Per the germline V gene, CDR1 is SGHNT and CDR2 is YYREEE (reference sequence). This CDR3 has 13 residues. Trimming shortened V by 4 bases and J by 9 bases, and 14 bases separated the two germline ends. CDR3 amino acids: CASSRDASSEQFF. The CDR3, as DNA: TGTGCCAGCAGCAGGGACGCTTCCAGTGAGCAGTTCTTC.

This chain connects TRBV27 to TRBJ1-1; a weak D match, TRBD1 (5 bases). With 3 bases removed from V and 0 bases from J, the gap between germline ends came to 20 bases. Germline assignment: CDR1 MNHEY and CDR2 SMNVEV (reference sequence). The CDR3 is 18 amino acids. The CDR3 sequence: CASSFGPRGGALNTEAFF. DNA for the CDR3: TGTGCCAGCAGTTTCGGTCCGAGAGGAGGGGCCCTGAACACTGAAGCTTTCTTT.